The present T cell receptor (beta chain) was sequenced within a study of cytomegalovirus exposure and HLA in healthy donors. The PCR ran on 60 Vbeta and 13 Jbeta primers. TCRdb keeps only in-frame clones here, not all; method: immunoSEQ multiplex PCR. This sample has some 200,000 clones; about 80% occur once, and the top ten carry 0.65%. This clone came up once. The CDR3 has 17 amino acids. Germline V CDR1 and CDR2: SGHRS, YFSETQ. Unmatched junction bases numbered 13, after V lost 4 bases and J lost 8 bases. The TCR comes from a boy younger than 18 in good health and CMV-seronegative. The material sequenced was PBMCs. This chain links TRBV5-1 with TRBJ2-1; TRBD2 matches 12 bases. DNA for the CDR3: TGCGCCAGCAGCACCACCAGGACTAGCGGGATTTTCGATGAGCAGTTCTTC. Translated: CASSTTRTSGIFDEQFF.